A selection of T cell receptor beta chains follows, all from one sample in a study of blood T cell repertoires in COVID-19. The repertoire was sequenced with immunoSEQ multiplex PCR; TCRdb's copy has only in-frame clones and lacks some. Of roughly 340,000 clones in the sample, over 75% are singletons; the top ten hold 1.5% to 2.5%. The sample was PBMCs or T cells enriched from blood (not recorded which). The receptors were sampled from a man aged 40-55 years in a cohort exposed to, infected with or recovered from COVID-19 (not recorded which). The CDR3 runs from the conserved cysteine through the conserved F or W. A D gene is named only where the DNA matches it firmly. Some rows mark clone size as missing; the rest say once, few, many or name a class of expanded clone.

j_call clone_size d_call v_call cdr3_aa cdr3_nt
TRBJ1-1 NA NA TRBV6-2/TRBV6-3 CASSGGKLNTEAFF TGTGCCAGCAGTGGCGGCAAACTGAACACTGAAGCTTTCTTT
TRBJ2-3 NA TRBD2 TRBV7-9 CASSLARLAVSTDTQYF TGTGCCAGCAGCTTAGCGCGTCTAGCGGTAAGCACAGATACGCAGTATTTT
TRBJ2-7 NA TRBD1 TRBV27 CASPRDRELYEQYF TGTGCCAGCCCCCGGGACAGGGAATTATACGAGCAGTACTTC
TRBJ2-7 once TRBD2 TRBV29-1 CSAAGGASYEQYF TGCAGCGCTGCGGGGGGGGCCTCCTACGAGCAGTACTTC
TRBJ2-1 NA TRBD2 TRBV5-1 CASSSLGLADYSYNEQFF TGCGCCAGCAGCTCGCTTGGACTAGCGGATTATTCCTACAATGAGCAGTTCTTC
TRBJ2-3 NA TRBD2 TRBV7-9 CASSPGTSGSFGDTQYF TGTGCCAGCAGCCCCGGGACTAGCGGGAGTTTTGGAGATACGCAGTATTTT
TRBJ1-1 NA TRBD1 TRBV19 CASSAIGTGTSGNEAFF TGTGCCAGTAGTGCTATTGGGACAGGGACAAGTGGAAATGAAGCTTTCTTT
TRBJ2-7 few NA TRBV29-1 CSVAIVGGYEQYF TGCAGCGTTGCCATTGTTGGGGGGTACGAGCAGTACTTC
TRBJ1-1 NA TRBD1 TRBV6-5 CASSISNRGGTEAFF TGTGCCAGCAGTATATCTAACAGGGGGGGAACTGAAGCTTTCTTT
TRBJ2-7 NA TRBD1 TRBV24-1 CATSDSDRDEQYF TGTGCCACCAGTGACTCGGACAGGGACGAGCAGTACTTC
TRBJ2-7 few TRBD2 TRBV5-1 CASSLFPSGSSYEQYF TGCGCCAGCAGCTTATTTCCTAGCGGCAGCTCCTACGAGCAGTACTTC
TRBJ1-3 NA TRBD1 TRBV10-2 CASSAPGGGNTIYF TGCGCCAGCAGTGCGCCAGGGGGTGGAAACACCATATATTTT
TRBJ2-2 NA NA TRBV10-1 CASSESEYTGELFF TGCGCCAGCAGTGAGTCAGAGTACACCGGGGAGCTGTTTTTT
TRBJ2-7 NA NA TRBV11-2 CASSLVMGTTFYEQYF TGTGCCAGCAGCTTAGTCATGGGGACAACCTTCTACGAGCAGTACTTC
TRBJ2-5 few NA TRBV3-1/TRBV3-2 CASSQGVSGGGLETQYF TGTGCCAGCAGCCAAGGAGTTTCGGGCGGGGGCCTGGAGACCCAGTACTTC
TRBJ1-2 NA NA TRBV28 CASSLLPGYGYTF TGTGCCAGCAGTTTACTTCCAGGCTATGGCTACACCTTC
TRBJ1-1 NA NA TRBV4-1 CASSRASEAFF TGCGCCAGCAGCCGAGCGTCTGAAGCTTTCTTT
TRBJ2-3 few TRBD2 TRBV6-5 CSAGGGGTDTQYF TGCTCCGCGGGAGGGGGTGGCACAGATACGCAGTATTTT
TRBJ2-7 NA NA TRBV10-2 CASRGWGGPSSYEQYF TGCGCCAGCAGGGGATGGGGGGGCCCGAGCTCCTACGAGCAGTACTTC
TRBJ1-5 NA TRBD1 TRBV30 CAWTGKQGSTINQPQHF TGTGCCTGGACCGGGAAACAGGGGTCAACTATCAATCAGCCCCAGCATTTT
TRBJ2-7 NA TRBD1 TRBV13 CASSIRTGVNEQYF TGTGCCAGCAGCATAAGGACAGGGGTCAACGAGCAGTACTTC
TRBJ2-3 NA NA TRBV28 CASRPTQGSGSTDTQYF TGTGCCAGCCGCCCCACACAGGGTAGCGGGAGCACAGATACGCAGTATTTT
TRBJ2-3 NA TRBD1 TRBV7-2 CASIGQDTDTQYF TGTGCCAGCATTGGACAGGACACAGATACGCAGTATTTT
TRBJ1-5 NA NA TRBV5-5 CASSLVSYNQPQHF TGTGCCAGCAGCTTGGTTTCCTACAATCAGCCCCAGCATTTT
TRBJ2-7 NA NA TRBV7-9 CASSLRDTAYEQYF TGTGCCAGCAGCTTAAGGGACACCGCCTACGAGCAGTACTTC
TRBJ2-1 NA NA TRBV28 CASSLYDNREYNEQFF TGTGCCAGCAGTTTATATGATAACAGGGAGTACAATGAGCAGTTCTTC
TRBJ2-1 NA NA TRBV6-1 CASSEGQRSYNEQFF TGTGCCAGCAGTGAGGGGCAGAGGTCCTACAATGAGCAGTTCTTC
TRBJ1-6 NA TRBD1 TRBV27 CASSLWDSNSPLHF TGTGCCAGCAGTTTATGGGACAGCAATTCACCCCTCCACTTT
TRBJ2-4 NA TRBD2 TRBV11-2 CASSSRLAGLNIQYF TGTGCCAGCAGCTCGCGACTAGCGGGGCTAAACATTCAGTACTTC
TRBJ1-2 NA TRBD1 TRBV6-5 CASSLTTGWGYGYTF TGTGCCAGCAGTTTAACGACAGGGTGGGGTTATGGCTACACCTTC
TRBJ1-5 NA TRBD1 TRBV2 CASRDDRVFQPQHF TGTGCCAGCAGGGATGACAGGGTTTTTCAGCCCCAGCATTTT
TRBJ1-2 NA TRBD1 TRBV19 CATSPHRQGSRGYTF TGTGCCACTTCGCCCCACCGACAGGGTTCACGTGGCTACACCTTC
TRBJ1-3 NA NA TRBV7-2 CASSLVSLISGNTIYF TGTGCCAGCAGCTTAGTTTCCTTAATCTCTGGAAACACCATATATTTT
TRBJ1-1 NA NA TRBV2 CASRPRRDTEAFF TGTGCCAGCAGGCCCAGGAGGGACACTGAAGCTTTCTTT
TRBJ2-3 NA TRBD2 TRBV2 CASKPGLAGGRLTQYF TGTGCCAGCAAGCCGGGACTAGCGGGAGGGCGGCTGACGCAGTATTTT
TRBJ2-2 NA TRBD2 TRBV4-2 CASSQRAGGSGGELFF TGTGCCAGCAGCCAACGAGCGGGAGGGAGCGGGGGGGAGCTGTTTTTT
TRBJ1-5 NA TRBD1 TRBV28 CASSLSGTASNQPQHF TGTGCCAGCAGTTTATCCGGGACAGCTAGCAATCAGCCCCAGCATTTT
TRBJ2-3 NA NA TRBV5-1 CASSSYRDPGTDTQYF TGCGCCAGCAGCTCCTACAGGGACCCGGGCACAGATACGCAGTATTTT
TRBJ2-5 once NA TRBV19 CASSTGGLPETQYF TGTGCCAGTAGCACTGGGGGACTTCCAGAGACCCAGTACTTC
TRBJ1-2 NA NA TRBV2 CAGASHGSNNYGYTF TGTGCCGGCGCCTCACATGGGAGCAATAACTATGGCTACACCTTC
TRBJ1-1 NA TRBD1 TRBV3-1/TRBV3-2 CASSSIGTGEYTEAFF TGTGCCAGCAGCTCCATTGGGACAGGCGAATATACTGAAGCTTTCTTT